This T cell receptor (beta chain) was captured in a study of shared clonotypes between healthy human individuals. For the study at large: For every donor, three CD4 naive, three CD4 memory, two CD8 naive and one CD8 memory plates were used. General study results and limits: The diversity represented, both genetic and in exposure history, was limited by few donors.

CDR1 and CDR2 (germline): MGHRA, YSYEKL. The CDR3 extends over 16 amino acids. Trimming removed 4 bases from V and 1 base from J; junction bases left unmatched: 7. All the donors were Caucasian adults who lived in Nashville, Tennessee. Notes on this clone: Its antigen is not known.

Splitting of each subset's genomic DNA was done evenly across several immunoSEQ plates. The assay was immunoSEQ multiplex PCR, and TCRdb's table has in-frame clones only and misses some. The sample shows about 2,500,000 clones, approximately 92% of them seen only once. Input material: naive CD4+ T cells sorted from blood. Noted subset: CD45RA+ positively selected. This chain uses TRBV4-1 with TRBJ2-7; 10 nucleotides match TRBD2. The TCR sequence derives from a man aged 18 to 29 in good health. The CDR3 protein is CASSLGRTSGSYEQYF. The CDR3 region has the DNA TGCGCCAGCAGCCTCGGTAGGACTAGCGGATCCTACGAGCAGTACTTC.